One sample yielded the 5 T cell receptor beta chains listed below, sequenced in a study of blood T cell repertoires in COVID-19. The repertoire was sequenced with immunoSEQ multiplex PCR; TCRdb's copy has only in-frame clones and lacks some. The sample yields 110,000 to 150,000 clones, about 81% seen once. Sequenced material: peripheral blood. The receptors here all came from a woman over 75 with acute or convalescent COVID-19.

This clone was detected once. The DNA of the CDR3 is TGTGCCAGCAGTTTCCTAGACCCGGGACAACGTTATGGCTACACCTTC. It specifies CASSFLDPGQRYGYTF. V gene TRBV6-5 combines with J gene TRBJ1-2; D may be TRBD1 (6 bases). Trimming removed 4 bases from V and 5 bases from J, with 20 bases in between. This CDR3 spans 16 amino acids. From germline, CDR1 is MNHEY and CDR2 SVGAGI.

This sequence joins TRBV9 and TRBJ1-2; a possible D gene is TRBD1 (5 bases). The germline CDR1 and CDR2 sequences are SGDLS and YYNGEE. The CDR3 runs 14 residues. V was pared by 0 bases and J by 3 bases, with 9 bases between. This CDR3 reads CASSVDGGHYGYTF. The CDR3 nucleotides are TGTGCCAGCAGCGTAGACGGGGGTCACTATGGCTACACCTTC.

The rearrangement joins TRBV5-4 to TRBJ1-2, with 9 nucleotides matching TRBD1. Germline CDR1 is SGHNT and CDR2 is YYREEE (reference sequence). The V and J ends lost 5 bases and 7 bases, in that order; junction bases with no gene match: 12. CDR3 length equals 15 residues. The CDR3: CASRLTGGSVTGYTF. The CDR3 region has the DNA TGTGCCAGCAGATTAACAGGGGGCTCGGTGACTGGCTACACCTTC.

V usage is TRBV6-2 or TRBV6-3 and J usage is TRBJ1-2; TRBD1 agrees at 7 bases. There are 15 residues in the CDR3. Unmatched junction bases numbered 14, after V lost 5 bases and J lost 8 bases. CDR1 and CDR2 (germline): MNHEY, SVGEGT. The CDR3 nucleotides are TGTGCCAGCAGTAAACGACAGGGTTCGGTGAGGGGCTACACCTTC. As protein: CASSKRQGSVRGYTF.

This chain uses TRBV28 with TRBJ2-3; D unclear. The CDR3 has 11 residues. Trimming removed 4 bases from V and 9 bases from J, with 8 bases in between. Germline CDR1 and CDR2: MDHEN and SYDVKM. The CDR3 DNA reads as TGTGCCAGCAGTTCTAGGATAACGCAGTATTTT. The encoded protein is CASSSRITQYF.